A selection of T cell receptor beta chains follows, all from one sample in a study of T cell responses to AZD1222 COVID-19 vaccine. The method was immunoSEQ multiplex PCR; TCRdb's version includes in-frame clones alone and lacks a portion of them. The sample includes fewer than 95,000 clones, over 75% of them seen just once. Source: peripheral blood, taken on day 0 of AZD1222 vaccination. All receptors come from an adult in good health. Each CDR3 is given with its conserved first and last residue. Each record gives: clone size, D gene, V gene, CDR3 length, J gene, CDR3 protein, CDR3 DNA. A D gene is named only where the DNA matches it firmly. Not every row has a clone size; where given, it reads once, few, many or a size class.

NA,NA,TRBV6-6,14,TRBJ2-7,CASSYSGLTYEQYF,TGTGCCAGCAGTTACTCGGGACTCACCTACGAGCAGTACTTC
NA,NA,TRBV5-6,11,TRBJ2-5,CASSLRETQYF,TGTGCCAGCAGCTTACGGGAGACCCAGTACTTC
NA,NA,TRBV7-8,16,TRBJ1-1,CASSAQNRIMNTEAFF,TGTGCCAGCAGCGCGCAAAATAGGATAATGAACACTGAAGCTTTCTTT
NA,NA,TRBV6-6,16,TRBJ1-2,CASSYPTTGSRYGYTF,TGTGCCAGCAGTTACCCTACCACCGGGAGTAGGTATGGCTACACCTTC
NA,NA,TRBV5-1,16,TRBJ2-7,CASSLGSTSSSYEQYF,TGCGCCAGCAGCTTGGGATCGACTTCCAGCTCCTACGAGCAGTACTTC
NA,NA,TRBV9,11,TRBJ2-3,CASSRTDTQYF,TGTGCCAGCAGCCGCACAGATACGCAGTATTTT
NA,NA,TRBV20-1,15,TRBJ2-7,CSASSGRGQFDEQYF,TGCAGTGCTAGTTCGGGTCGCGGGCAGTTTGACGAGCAGTACTTC
NA,NA,TRBV18,15,TRBJ1-2,CASSGDGVVNYGYTF,TGTGCCAGCTCAGGAGACGGAGTCGTTAACTATGGCTACACCTTC
NA,TRBD2,TRBV7-2,18,TRBJ2-2,CASSSPFLAGVLTGELFF,TGTGCCAGCAGCTCTCCATTTCTAGCGGGAGTGCTCACCGGGGAGCTGTTTTTT
NA,TRBD2,TRBV18,13,TRBJ2-1,CASSPRAGDEQFF,TGTGCCAGCTCACCAAGAGCGGGGGATGAGCAGTTCTTC
NA,TRBD1,TRBV25-1,15,TRBJ1-1,CASSEYWDSYTEAFF,TGTGCCAGCAGTGAATATTGGGACAGCTACACTGAAGCTTTCTTT
once,TRBD1,TRBV9,15,TRBJ2-1,CASSVEGTGGSEQFF,TGTGCCAGCAGCGTAGAAGGGACAGGGGGTAGTGAGCAGTTCTTC
NA,NA,TRBV5-1,16,TRBJ1-1,CASSLAQGNMNTEAFF,TGCGCCAGCAGCTTGGCTCAGGGAAACATGAACACTGAAGCTTTCTTT
NA,NA,TRBV30,16,TRBJ1-4,CAWMGQLGATNEKLFF,TGTGCCTGGATGGGGCAGTTGGGCGCAACTAATGAAAAACTGTTTTTT
NA,NA,TRBV5-1,13,TRBJ1-1,CASTEQMNTEAFF,TGCGCCAGCACCGAACAGATGAACACTGAAGCTTTCTTT
NA,NA,TRBV28,14,TRBJ2-7,CASILTGSPYEQYF,TGTGCCAGCATCCTTACAGGGTCCCCCTACGAGCAGTACTTC
once,NA,TRBV13,13,TRBJ1-2,CASSSGANYGYTF,TGTGCCAGCAGCTCAGGGGCTAACTATGGCTACACCTTC
NA,TRBD2,TRBV6-4,15,TRBJ2-1,CASSDLAGNNNEQFF,TGTGCCAGCAGTGACCTAGCGGGGAATAACAATGAGCAGTTCTTC
NA,NA,TRBV4-1,17,TRBJ2-6,CASSQDLYQGGANVLTF,TGCGCCAGCAGCCAAGATCTGTACCAGGGTGGGGCCAACGTCCTGACTTTC
NA,NA,TRBV5-4,15,TRBJ2-1,CASSLDYGGTDEQFF,TGTGCCAGCAGCTTGGATTATGGGGGGACCGATGAGCAGTTCTTC
NA,TRBD2,TRBV11-3,15,TRBJ2-5,CASSPGTSGQETQYF,TGTGCCAGCAGCCCCGGGACTAGCGGTCAAGAGACCCAGTACTTC
NA,NA,TRBV4-2,15,TRBJ2-5,CASRSPSSPRATQYF,TGTGCCAGCAGGTCCCCCTCCTCGCCTCGGGCGACCCAGTACTTC
once,TRBD2,TRBV11-2,17,TRBJ2-1,CASSLTSGSSSYNEQFF,TGTGCCAGCAGCTTAACTAGCGGATCGAGCTCCTACAATGAGCAGTTCTTC